This TCR beta chain was captured by sequencing in a study of beta chain features in type 1 diabetes. Expressed TCRB transcripts were sequenced because the entire RNA isolate underwent reverse transcription. Clones were read by immunoSEQ multiplex PCR, and TCRdb kept only the in-frame ones, dropping some. The sample lists under 350,000 clones; approximately 8% were seen once. Based on CD45RO/CCR7/CD25/CD127/CD95/CD27, CD4+ regulatory, stem cell-like memory, naive and central memory cells were sorted. There are 17 residues in the CDR3. CDR1 and CDR2 from the germline V gene are SEHNR and FQNEAQ (reference sequence). Deletions cut 4 bases from V and 0 bases from J, with 19 bases between.

The J gene is TRBJ2-7, the V gene TRBV7-9; D possibly uses TRBD1 or TRBD2 (5 bases each). The TCR originated in a woman between 18 and 30 years old in good health. Sequenced input: central memory CD4+ T cells from blood. The DNA of the CDR3 is TGTGCCAGCAGCTCATACAAGAGGGGCAGGAGCTCCTACGAGCAGTACGTC. Translating gives CASSSYKRGRSSYEQYV.